The 2 T cell receptor beta chains reported below all come from one sample, sequenced in a study of blood T cell repertoires in COVID-19. Profiling relied on immunoSEQ multiplex PCR, and the TCRdb table lists in-frame clones only, not all of them. The sample lists 270,000 or so clones, less than 85% occurring once. Sequences were obtained from peripheral blood. These receptors originate from a woman between 18 and 29 years old with acute or convalescent COVID-19.

This rearrangement joins TRBV28 to TRBJ1-4; TRBD1 matches 7 bases. V lost 8 bases to trimming and J lost 8 bases; unmatched junction nucleotides: 14. Germline loops: CDR1 MDHEN, CDR2 SYDVKM. The CDR3 spans 15 residues. CDR3 sequence reads: CASCKADREREKLFF. The CDR3 DNA reads as TGTGCCAGCTGCAAGGCCGACAGGGAGAGGGAAAAACTGTTTTTT.

This clone was observed a single time. The chain uses TRBV15 and TRBJ2-7; 10 nucleotides agree with TRBD2. V shed 2 bases and J 6 bases; nucleotides not matched to a gene: 4. This CDR3 is built from 14 residues. Per the germline V gene, CDR1 is LNHNV and CDR2 is YYDKDF (reference sequence). This CDR3 is CATSRRAGGGEQYF. Written as DNA, the CDR3 is TGTGCCACCAGCAGAAGAGCGGGGGGGGGCGAGCAGTACTTC.